Shown below are 23 T cell receptor beta chains from a single sample sequenced in a study of cytomegalovirus exposure and HLA in healthy donors. The study ran its PCR with 60 Vbeta and 13 Jbeta primers. Profiling relied on immunoSEQ multiplex PCR, and the TCRdb table lists in-frame clones only, not all of them. The data show about 120,000 clones, with over 70% seen just once and more than 1.5% held by the top ten. Sequenced material: PBMCs. These receptors originate from a woman aged 18-29 years in good health and CMV-seronegative.

This clone was observed a handful of times. A read error is likely here: a far larger clone is one base away. The chain joins TRBV20-1 to TRBJ1-1; unclear D gene. Germline V gene lookup returns CDR1 DFQATT and CDR2 SNEGSKA (reference sequence). The CDR3 is made up of 10 amino acids. V was shortened by 2 bases and J by 14 bases, with 12 bases between the two germline ends. The CDR3 loop reads CSARLGILFF. The CDR3 DNA reads as TGCAGTGCTAGACTTGGCATCCTCTTCTTT.

The V gene is TRBV5-6, the J gene TRBJ1-5; D perhaps matches TRBD1 (5 bases). The CDR3 contains 14 residues. Trimming cost V 2 bases and J 7 bases, with 13 bases left between them. From germline, CDR1 is SGHDT and CDR2 YYEEEE. The CDR3 protein is CASSFGNGGQPQHF. CDR3 nucleotide sequence: TGTGCCAGCAGCTTCGGAAACGGGGGACAGCCCCAGCATTTT.

CDR3 loop: CASSGGLLTGGQETQYF. The CDR3, as DNA: TGTGCCAGCAGCGGAGGATTATTGACAGGGGGCCAAGAGACCCAGTACTTC. The J gene is TRBJ2-5, the V gene TRBV5-6; TRBD1 matches 9 bases. The CDR3 runs 17 residues. Germline values: CDR1 SGHDT, CDR2 YYEEEE. The V segment lost 4 bases and the J segment 1 base; nucleotides outside the gene matches: 11.

This rearrangement joins TRBV19 to TRBJ1-1, with D possibly being TRBD1 (6 bases). Trimming shortened V by 5 bases and J by 4 bases, and 14 bases separated the two germline ends. The CDR3 covers 14 residues. Germline CDR1 LNHDA, CDR2 SQIVND (reference sequence). This CDR3 is CASSYQGLGTEAFF. CDR3 sequence (DNA): TGTGCCAGTAGTTATCAGGGGTTGGGCACTGAAGCTTTCTTT.

The chain joins TRBV5-1 to TRBJ2-3; 10 bases are a match to TRBD2. Trimming took 4 bases from V and 4 from J; bases not matched to a gene: 6. The CDR3 runs to 15 residues. Per germline, CDR1 SGHRS and CDR2 YFSETQ. CDR3 in amino acids: CASSPSGGGADTQYF. The CDR3 DNA is TGCGCCAGCAGCCCCAGCGGGGGGGGCGCAGATACGCAGTATTTT.

The chain is built from TRBV27 and TRBJ1-1; D is ambiguous. V shed 1 base and J shed 6 bases, with 15 bases lying between them. Looked up from germline, CDR1 is MNHEY and CDR2 is SMNVEV (reference sequence). The CDR3 is 15 amino acids. This CDR3 is CASSLLGRSAAEAFF. The DNA of the CDR3 is TGTGCCAGCAGTTTATTGGGTAGGAGCGCCGCTGAAGCTTTCTTT.

This clone was recorded only once. The CDR3 does not end in the conserved phenylalanine or tryptophan, so this is likely a read error. J is TRBJ2-3 and V is TRBV6-5; possible D gene TRBD2, 6 bases. Germline CDR1 is MNHEY and CDR2 is SVGAGI. The V end was cut by 5 bases, the J end by 4 bases, with 13 bases between. This CDR3 comprises 14 residues. CDR3 DNA: TGTGCCAGCAGTCAGGCCAGACTAGCAGATACGCAGTATGTT. Its translation: CASSQARLADTQYV.

The CDR3 nucleotides read TGTGCCAGCAGTTCCGGTGGGCAGAACTATGGCTACACCTTC. Protein sequence: CASSSGGQNYGYTF. This chain uses TRBV27 with TRBJ1-2; D ambiguous. The germline V gene has CDR1 MNHEY and CDR2 SMNVEV (reference sequence). The CDR3 runs to 14 residues. Trimming stripped 4 bases from V and 2 bases from J, with 11 bases between.

The chain carries TRBV2 and TRBJ1-1; D uncertain. CDR1 and CDR2 from the germline V gene are SNHLY and FYNNEI. The CDR3 has 15 residues. V lost 8 bases to trimming and J lost 3 bases, with 19 bases between them. CDR3 protein: CASVKEWTDYTEAFF. As DNA, the CDR3 is TGTGCCAGCGTTAAGGAATGGACGGACTACACTGAAGCTTTCTTT.

V usage is TRBV29-1 and J usage is TRBJ1-6; no clear D. Germline CDR1 and CDR2: SQVTM and ANQGSEA. V was trimmed by 6 bases and J by 7 bases, leaving 19 bases between them. This CDR3 has 15 amino acids. The CDR3 sequence: CSVLSEAAPNSPLHF. CDR3 DNA: TGCAGCGTCCTGTCGGAGGCGGCACCAAATTCACCCCTCCACTTT.

The genes are TRBV5-6 and TRBJ1-1; D gene unclear. There are 15 residues in the CDR3. Germline V CDR1 and CDR2: SGHDT, YYEEEE. With 4 bases removed from V and 1 base from J, the gap between germline ends came to 14 bases. CDR3 DNA: TGTGCCAGCAGCCCGAGGGCCAGCGGGAACACTGAAGCTTTCTTT. Translation gives CASSPRASGNTEAFF.

The rearrangement links TRBV29-1 to TRBJ2-5, with TRBD1 as a possible D gene (5 bases). Trimming stripped 6 bases from V and 4 bases from J, with 9 bases between. CDR3 length equals 11 residues. The germline gives CDR1 SQVTM, CDR2 ANQGSEA. CDR3 coding DNA: TGCAGCGTCCCAACAGGAGAGACCCAGTACTTC. It is translated as CSVPTGETQYF.

This clone has a handful of counts. The chain employs TRBV19 and TRBJ1-1; TRBD1 aligns across 12 bases. Germline V gene data show CDR1 as LNHDA and CDR2 as SQIVND (reference sequence). This CDR3 has 16 residues. V lost 2 bases, J lost 4 bases, and 5 bases stayed unmatched. This CDR3 is CASSIKGQGAGTEAFF. The CDR3 coding sequence is TGTGCCAGTAGTATAAAGGGACAGGGGGCCGGCACTGAAGCTTTCTTT.

The CDR3 here is CSARGGQSNEQFF. The CDR3 nucleotides read TGCAGCGCTCGGGGGGGCCAAAGTAATGAGCAGTTCTTC. The V call is TRBV29-1, the J call TRBJ2-1; 8 bases align to TRBD2. Looked up from germline, CDR1 is SQVTM and CDR2 is ANQGSEA. The junction had 9 bases not matched to a gene; V was cut back by 7 bases and J by 7 bases. The CDR3 has 13 residues.

The chain uses TRBV2 and TRBJ1-1; maybe TRBD1 (5 bases). CDR1 SNHLY and CDR2 FYNNEI come from the germline V gene. This CDR3 spans 15 amino acids. The ends were cut back, 5 bases at V and 5 bases at J, with 18 bases in the middle. CDR3 DNA sequence: TGTGCCAGCAGTCTGGACACGGCCGGGGGGACTGAAGCTTTCTTT. As protein: CASSLDTAGGTEAFF.

The chain has TRBV2 and TRBJ1-5; possibly TRBD1 for D (6 bases). The germline CDR1 and CDR2 sequences are SNHLY and FYNNEI. The CDR3 covers 14 residues. Trimming pared 3 bases from V and 3 bases from J, leaving 9 bases between. CDR3 nucleotide sequence: TGTGCCAGCAGTGATCAGGGGAACAATCAGCCCCAGCATTTT. Translated: CASSDQGNNQPQHF.

The chain employs TRBV29-1 and TRBJ1-2; possible D gene TRBD1, 5 bases. The CDR3 extends over 15 amino acids. Looked up from germline, CDR1 is SQVTM and CDR2 is ANQGSEA. V was pared by 3 bases and J by 5 bases, with 19 bases between. DNA for the CDR3: TGCAGCGTTGACGAAGGGGCAGGCCCCCGGTATGGCTACACCTTC. The encoded protein is CSVDEGAGPRYGYTF.

This chain uses TRBV5-1 with TRBJ2-5, with 8 nucleotides matching TRBD2. The germline V gene has CDR1 SGHRS and CDR2 YFSETQ. The CDR3 is made up of 15 amino acids. The trim removed 1 base at V and 4 bases at J, leaving 6 bases unmatched. The DNA of the CDR3 is TGCGCCAGCAGCTTGCCCAGCGGGGGAGGAGAGACCCAGTACTTC. The encoded protein is CASSLPSGGGETQYF.

This chain joins TRBV28 and TRBJ1-5; possible D gene TRBD1, 6 bases. The CDR3 has 19 residues. Germline V gene lookup returns CDR1 MDHEN and CDR2 SYDVKM. The germline V and J ends were trimmed by 6 bases and 1 base, with 25 bases remaining between them. CDR3 sequence (DNA): TGTGCCAGCAGAGGGGGAAAAACACCGGGGCCCTGGAGCAATCAGCCCCAGCATTTT. Translated, it gives CASRGGKTPGPWSNQPQHF.

CDR3 nucleotide sequence: TGTGCCAGTAGGCATCGGGGGGACACCGGGGAGCTGTTTTTT. Protein product: CASRHRGDTGELFF. V usage is TRBV19 and J usage is TRBJ2-2; 7 bases fit TRBD2. Germline CDR1 and CDR2: LNHDA and SQIVND (reference sequence). The V gene end was trimmed by 6 bases and the J gene end by 3 bases; junction bases not matched to a gene: 4. This CDR3 is 14 amino acids long.

This chain connects TRBV7-3 to TRBJ2-1; TRBD2 might be the D (7 bases). There are 15 residues in the CDR3. Germline CDR1 SGHTA, CDR2 FQGTGA. V shed 3 bases and J shed 6 bases, with 15 bases lying between them. CDR3 in amino acids: CASSLEGGVGNEQFF. CDR3 nucleotide sequence: TGTGCCAGCAGCTTGGAGGGGGGGGTCGGCAATGAGCAGTTCTTC. Full variable domain (remainder filled in from reference TRBV7-3 and TRBJ2-1): GAGVSQTPSNKVTEKGKYVELRCDPISGHTALYWYRQSLGQGPEFLIYFQGTGAADDSGLPNDRFFAVRPEGSVSTLKIQRTERGDSAVYLCASSLEGGVGNEQFFGPGTRLTVL.

CDR3 nucleotides: TGTGCCAGCAGTTACAAGAGAAACACTGAAGCTTTCTTT. Translating it yields CASSYKRNTEAFF. The chain couples TRBV6-5 to TRBJ1-1, with D hard to call. Germline V gene sequence: CDR1 MNHEY, CDR2 SVGAGI. V was shortened by 2 bases and J by 2 bases, with 6 bases between the two germline ends. CDR3 length: 13 residues.

V and J are TRBV25-1 and TRBJ1-6; the match to TRBD1 covers 9 bases. V shed 7 bases and J 10 bases; nucleotides not matched to a gene: 8. The germline V gene encodes CDR1 MGHDK and CDR2 SYGVNS. The CDR3 sequence is 14 residues long. CDR3 loop: CASTADRGGSPLHF. The DNA for the CDR3 is TGTGCCAGCACCGCGGACAGGGGTGGATCACCCCTCCACTTT.